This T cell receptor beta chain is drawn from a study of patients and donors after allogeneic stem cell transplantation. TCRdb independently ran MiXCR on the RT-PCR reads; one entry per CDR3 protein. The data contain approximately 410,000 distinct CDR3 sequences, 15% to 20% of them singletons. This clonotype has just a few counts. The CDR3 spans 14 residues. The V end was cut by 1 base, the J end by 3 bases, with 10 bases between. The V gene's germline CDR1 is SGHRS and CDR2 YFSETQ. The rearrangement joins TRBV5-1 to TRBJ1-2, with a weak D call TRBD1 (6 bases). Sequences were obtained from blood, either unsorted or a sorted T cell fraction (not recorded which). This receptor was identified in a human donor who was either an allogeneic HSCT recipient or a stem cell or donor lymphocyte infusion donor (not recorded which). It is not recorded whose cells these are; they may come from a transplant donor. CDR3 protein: CASSLLGADYGYTF. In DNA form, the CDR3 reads TGCGCCAGCAGCTTGTTGGGGGCCGACTATGGCTACACCTTC.